The T cell receptor beta chain under discussion was sequenced for a study of beta chain features in type 1 diabetes. Points from the study as a whole: Patients with type 1 diabetes carried fewer insertions and had more deletions at their VDJ junctions. cDNA sequencing could over-represent cells with high TCR expression. Patients with Type 1 diabetes showed moderately but significantly shorter TCRB CDR3s in all four CD4+ subsets. Shorter templates might be favored by PCR, and equally so in patients and in controls.

The CDR3 spans 15 residues. The germline V and J ends were trimmed by 3 bases and 10 bases, with 21 bases remaining between them. Looked up from germline, CDR1 is KGHSH and CDR2 is LQKENI. This clone was picked up one time. What it binds is not known. Isolated RNA was reverse transcribed in full, so expressed TCRB transcripts were sequenced. There were several million reads on average in the naive, central memory and regulatory T cell samples. Clones were read by immunoSEQ multiplex PCR, and TCRdb kept only the in-frame ones, dropping some. The sample has hundreds of thousands of clones; 13% to 15% are singletons.

The sequence derives from a man between 25 and 39 years old with type 1 diabetes. Material: naive CD4+ T cells from blood. This chain joins TRBV18 and TRBJ1-1, with D perhaps matching TRBD1 (6 bases). In nucleotides, the CDR3 is TGTGCCAGCTCACCTAATCCAACAGGGTCCTCGGGAGCTTTCTTT. Translation gives CASSPNPTGSSGAFF.